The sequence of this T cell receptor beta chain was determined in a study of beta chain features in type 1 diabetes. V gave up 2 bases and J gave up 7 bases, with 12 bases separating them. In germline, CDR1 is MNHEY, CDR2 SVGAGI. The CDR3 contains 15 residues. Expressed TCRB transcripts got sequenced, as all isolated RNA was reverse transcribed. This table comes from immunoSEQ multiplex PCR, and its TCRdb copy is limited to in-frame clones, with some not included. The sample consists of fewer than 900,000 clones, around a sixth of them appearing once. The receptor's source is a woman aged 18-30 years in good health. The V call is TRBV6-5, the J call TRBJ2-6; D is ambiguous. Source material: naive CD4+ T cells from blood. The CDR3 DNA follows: TGTGCCAGCAGTTACGATCCGGCGGCAGCCAACGTCCTGACTTTC. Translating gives CASSYDPAAANVLTF.